This T cell receptor (beta chain) was identified during a study of chemoradiotherapy in HPV16-positive cancers. Libraries were prepared by immunoSEQ multiplex PCR; TCRdb keeps only in-frame clonotypes and omits some of them. The sample carries roughly 20,000 clones, 84% recorded once. The CDR3 spans 14 residues. Germline-derived CDR1 and CDR2 are SGHAT and FQNNGV. V was clipped by 2 bases and J by 3 bases, with 11 bases between them. The V and J genes are TRBV11-2 and TRBJ2-7; weak D call: TRBD2 (5 bases). This clonotype was sampled from a human donor with HPV-associated anogenital cancer. The sequencing used blood, collected from a patient who underwent chemoradiotherapy. The CDR3 DNA follows: TGTGCCAGCAGCTTATTGGGAGCCGGCTACGAGCAGTACTTC. It specifies CASSLLGAGYEQYF.